This entry lists 27 T cell receptor beta chains sequenced from one sample in a study of T cell repertoires in aging, cancer and after chemotherapy. Peripheral blood genomic DNA, not sorted cells or RNA, was the template. Multiplex touch-down PCR with TRB-A/B primers amplified rearranged V-D-J TRB sequences. In TCRdb, the multiplex PCR reads were re-called with MiXCR into one record per CDR3 protein. The sample lists 10,000 to 11,000 distinct CDR3 sequences, approximately 41% occurring once. The specimen sequenced was blood. These receptors originate from a human donor in good health.

In this sample, this clonotype turned up once. V and J are TRBV11-2 and TRBJ1-2; no reliable D call. The CDR3 is 15 amino acids. CDR1 is SGHAT, CDR2 FQNNGV, per germline. V lost 5 bases and J lost 8, with 21 bases in between. CDR3 nucleotide sequence: TGTGCCAGCAGCCCCCGTTTAGTGCCCACCAAGGGCTACACCTTC. Translation gives CASSPRLVPTKGYTF.

The chain combines TRBV29-1 with TRBJ2-3, with TRBD1 identical over 11 bases. The germline gives CDR1 SQVTM, CDR2 ANQGSEA. The CDR3 is 14 amino acids. The J segment lost 7 bases and the V segment lost 5 bases, leaving 8 bases of the junction unmatched. The chain's CDR3 is CSVLGQGAQNTQYF. CDR3 in DNA: TGCAGCGTTCTCGGACAGGGGGCGCAAAATACGCAGTATTTT.

The chain joins TRBV30 to TRBJ2-5, with D uncertain. V lost 4 bases and J lost 5, with 11 bases in between. This CDR3 is built from 12 residues. The germline V gene has CDR1 GTSNPN and CDR2 SVGIG (reference sequence). CDR3 nucleotides: TGTGCCTGGAATGCAGATACGGAGACCCAGTACTTC. Translated: CAWNADTETQYF.

This clonotype was observed a handful of times. V is TRBV6-5 and J is TRBJ1-6; the match to TRBD1 covers 8 bases. V lost 0 bases, J lost 10 bases, and 5 bases stayed unmatched. In germline, CDR1 is MNHEY, CDR2 SVGAGI. This CDR3 is built from 15 residues. The chain's CDR3 is CASSYSAGQVSPLHF. In DNA form, the CDR3 reads TGTGCCAGCAGTTACTCAGCGGGACAGGTATCACCCCTCCACTTT.

The chain is built from TRBV6-1 and TRBJ1-2; D perhaps matches TRBD1 (6 bases). This CDR3 has 12 residues. Germline V lookup: CDR1 MNHNS, CDR2 SASEGT. Trimming pared 6 bases from V and 1 base from J, leaving 6 bases between. Written as DNA, the CDR3 is TGTGCCAGCAGGGACAGTAACTATGGCTACACCTTC. It translates to CASRDSNYGYTF.

The chain is built from TRBV15 and TRBJ2-7, with 10 positions matching TRBD1. CDR1 is LNHNV and CDR2 is YYDKDF in the germline V gene (reference sequence). V shed 0 bases, J shed 1 base, and the junction held 12 bases outside the gene matches. This CDR3 has 19 residues. CDR3 residues: CATSRDLLLGTGESYEQYF. DNA for the CDR3: TGTGCCACCAGCAGAGATCTTTTGTTGGGGACAGGGGAATCCTACGAGCAGTACTTC.

Notes on this clonotype: One junction end does not reproduce the germline sequence, and a read error may be involved. The chain is built from TRBV30 and TRBJ2-6; TRBD1 matches 8 bases. The CDR3 is made up of 16 amino acids. CDR1 and CDR2 (germline): GTSNPN, SVGIG (reference sequence). CDR3 in DNA: TGTGCCTGGAGCCCGAGGACAGGGACTGGGGCCAAAGTCCTGACTTTC. The encoded protein is CAWSPRTGTGAKVLTF.

This clonotype was picked up a small number of times. This chain connects TRBV6-6 to TRBJ1-6; D is uncertain. Germline V gives CDR1 MNHNY, CDR2 SVGAGI (reference sequence). The germline V and J ends were trimmed by 4 bases and 6 bases, with 13 bases remaining between them. The CDR3 sequence is 15 residues long. This chain's CDR3 is CASSSGAGGNSPLHF. The DNA of the CDR3 is TGTGCCAGCAGTTCAGGCGCTGGTGGTAATTCACCCCTCCACTTT.

This chain connects TRBV15 to TRBJ2-3; perhaps TRBD2 as D (5 bases). The CDR3 covers 14 residues. CDR1 is LNHNV and CDR2 is YYDKDF in the germline V gene (reference sequence). Trimming left V 5 bases short and J 3 bases short, with 12 bases between. CDR3 amino acids: CATSFARETDTQYF. The CDR3 DNA sequence: TGTGCCACCAGCTTTGCAAGGGAGACAGATACGCAGTATTTT. Full variable domain (remainder filled in from reference TRBV15 and TRBJ2-3): DAMVIQNPRYQVTQFGKPVTLSCSQTLNHNVMYWYQQKSSQAPKLLFHYYDKDFNNEADTPDNFQSRRPNTSFCFLDIRSPGLGDTAMYLCATSFARETDTQYFGPGTRLTVL.

This clonotype has just a few counts. The rearrangement uses TRBV4-1 and TRBJ2-3; either TRBD1 or TRBD2 may fit D (5 bases each). Germline V gives CDR1 MGHRA, CDR2 YSYEKL. The V and J ends lost 3 bases and 6 bases respectively, with 19 bases between them. The length of the CDR3 is 16 residues. The DNA of the CDR3 is TGCGCCAGCAGCCAGACCGGGACCGGTACCTTTGATACGCAGTATTTT. This codes for CASSQTGTGTFDTQYF.

For this clonotype: A much bigger clone sits one base away, suggesting this may be a read error. This chain joins TRBV6-5 and TRBJ2-7; D may match TRBD1 or TRBD2 (5 bases each). Germline values: CDR1 MNHEY, CDR2 SVGAGI. Trimming removed 5 bases from V and 3 bases from J, with 11 bases in between. There are 13 residues in the CDR3. CDR3 amino acids: CASSRDSGYEQYV. In DNA, the CDR3 is TGTGCCAGCAGTCGTGACAGCGGCTACGAGCAGTACGTC.

The table lists this clonotype with a few counts. The chain combines TRBV4-2 with TRBJ1-3, with 7 bases identical to TRBD1. There are 13 residues in the CDR3. Germline assignment: CDR1 LGHNA and CDR2 YNFKEQ. V gave up 7 bases and J gave up 3 bases; unmatched junction bases: 3. The CDR3 region is CASNRGLGNTIYF. The CDR3 bases are TGTGCCAGCAACAGGGGTCTTGGAAACACCATATATTTT.

This clonotype was detected only a few times. This sequence joins TRBV24-1 and TRBJ2-3; D may match TRBD1 or TRBD2 (5 bases each). V lost 4 bases and J 8 bases, leaving 15 bases between the germline ends. Germline V gene data show CDR1 as KGHDR and CDR2 as SFDVKD. The CDR3 is 14 amino acids. The CDR3 DNA is TGTGCCACCAGTGACCCAGGGCTAGCAGGTACGCAGTATTTT. Protein: CATSDPGLAGTQYF.

The V and J genes are TRBV12-3 or TRBV12-4 and TRBJ1-5, with D hard to call. V was clipped by 2 bases and J by 6 bases, with 5 bases between them. This CDR3 is built from 12 residues. Here the CDR3 reads CASSLRTQPQHF. CDR3 bases: TGTGCCAGCAGTTTAAGGACTCAGCCCCAGCATTTT.

This clonotype was counted a single time. This chain connects TRBV15 to TRBJ1-4; TRBD1 might be the D (6 bases). Trimming took off 2 bases at V and 3 bases at J, with 10 bases between the two ends. Germline V gives CDR1 LNHNV, CDR2 YYDKDF (reference sequence). The CDR3 contains 15 residues. CDR3 loop: CATSRLGGANEKLFF. The DNA for the CDR3 is TGTGCCACCAGCAGACTCGGGGGCGCTAATGAAAAACTGTTTTTT.

J is TRBJ2-1 and V is TRBV6-5, with 8 nucleotides matching TRBD1. The CDR3 consists of 14 residues. CDR1 is MNHEY, CDR2 SVGAGI, per germline. With 5 bases clipped from V and 9 bases from J, the junction kept 9 bases outside the gene matches. CDR3: CASSDDRGRIEQFF. In DNA form, the CDR3 reads TGTGCCAGCAGTGACGACAGGGGACGGATTGAGCAGTTCTTC.

The chain links TRBV7-6 to TRBJ2-3; D is uncertain. Germline CDR1 reads SGHVS; CDR2 reads FNYEAQ. The CDR3 loop spans 14 amino acids. Trimming took 1 base from V and 2 from J, leaving 7 bases between them. The CDR3 DNA sequence: TGTGCCAGCAGCTTAGGCCACTCCACAGATACGCAGTATTTT. This encodes CASSLGHSTDTQYF.

The chain combines TRBV6-1 with TRBJ1-6; the D is unclear. Trimming removed 7 bases from V and 6 bases from J, with 10 bases in between. CDR3 length: 13 residues. Germline loops: CDR1 MNHNS, CDR2 SASEGT. CDR3 sequence reads: CASMWVTNSPLHF. The CDR3 bases are TGTGCCAGCATGTGGGTGACTAATTCACCCCTCCACTTT.

The sample holds a few counts of this clonotype. The junction does not match germline at one end; this may be a read error. The chain has TRBV5-6 and TRBJ2-5, with 8 bases that match TRBD1. This CDR3 spans 17 amino acids. CDR1 and CDR2 (germline): SGHDT, YYEEEE. The CDR3 reads CASSTPGQGRAQGTQYF. CDR3 bases: TGTGCCAGCAGCACGCCTGGACAGGGTAGGGCTCAAGGGACCCAGTACTTC.

The rearrangement joins TRBV12-3 or TRBV12-4 to TRBJ1-2; 9 nucleotides align to TRBD1. V lost 8 bases and J lost 8; bases outside the gene matches: 18. CDR3 length: 16 amino acids. The CDR3 protein is CASGGGAPGQGSGYTF. In DNA form, the CDR3 reads TGTGCCAGCGGTGGTGGGGCCCCGGGACAGGGTTCCGGCTACACCTTC.

This sequence joins TRBV28 and TRBJ1-3, with TRBD1 matching 9 bases. CDR1 MDHEN and CDR2 SYDVKM come from the germline V gene. The CDR3 has 16 residues. V gave up 2 bases and J gave up 4 bases; unmatched junction bases: 6. DNA for the CDR3: TGTGCCAGCAGTTTACTGGACAGGGGTCACGGAAACACCATATATTTT. Translated, it gives CASSLLDRGHGNTIYF.

This clonotype is a singleton in its sample. This rearrangement joins TRBV9 to TRBJ1-2; D is ambiguous. V was cut by 0 bases and J by 0 bases, with 12 bases left in between. The CDR3 runs to 16 residues. Germline V gene lookup returns CDR1 SGDLS and CDR2 YYNGEE. The CDR3 DNA sequence: TGTGCCAGCAGCGTAGACTCTAGGTCTTCTAACTATGGCTACACCTTC. Translation gives CASSVDSRSSNYGYTF.

This chain uses TRBV7-2 with TRBJ2-1; TRBD1 matches at 11 bases. There are 16 residues in the CDR3. Germline CDR1 SGHTA, CDR2 FQGNSA. With V trimmed by 1 base and J by 4 bases, 3 bases remained unmatched. The CDR3: CASSLVGTGGYNEQFF. For the CDR3, the DNA is TGTGCCAGCAGCTTAGTAGGGACAGGGGGGTACAATGAGCAGTTCTTC.

This rearrangement joins TRBV6-5 to TRBJ2-1; D ambiguous. This CDR3 comprises 11 residues. Trimming removed 7 bases at V and 4 bases at J, with 5 bases between. Germline assignment: CDR1 MNHEY and CDR2 SVGAGI. This CDR3 is CASTGYNEQFF. The DNA of the CDR3 is TGTGCCAGCACCGGATACAATGAGCAGTTCTTC.

V usage is TRBV12-3 or TRBV12-4 and J usage is TRBJ1-2; D may be TRBD1 (6 bases). V lost 3 bases to trimming and J lost 7 bases, with 15 bases between them. The length of the CDR3 is 14 residues. This CDR3 reads CASSFAGEVGGYTF. For the CDR3, the DNA is TGTGCCAGCAGTTTCGCAGGGGAAGTAGGTGGCTACACCTTC.

The chain couples TRBV6-1 to TRBJ2-7; D gene uncertain. Trimming took 5 bases from V and 4 from J, leaving 15 bases between them. The length of the CDR3 is 14 residues. CDR1 MNHNS and CDR2 SASEGT come from the germline V gene. The CDR3 here is CASSKTGLGYEQYF. CDR3 coding DNA: TGTGCCAGCAGTAAGACCGGGTTAGGGTACGAGCAGTACTTC.

The V call is TRBV2, the J call TRBJ1-2; maybe TRBD1 (5 bases). Germline lookup yields CDR1 SNHLY and CDR2 FYNNEI. The CDR3 is 14 residues long. Trimming took off 6 bases at V and 3 bases at J, with 14 bases between the two ends. CDR3 in DNA: TGTGCCAGCAGAGCCTCCAGGGCGGACTATGGCTACACCTTC. This codes for CASRASRADYGYTF.